The 6 T cell receptor beta chains presented below share a single source sample, sequenced in a study of identical twins. TCRdb ran MiXCR on the 5' RACE reads and lists one entry per CDR3 protein. The profile shows under 350,000 distinct CDR3 sequences, around 9.7% of them singletons. This sample was shared with a second study, whose subject was yellow fever vaccine responses in identical twins.

The sequencing sample was made of CD8+ T cells sorted from blood. Receptors were obtained from a woman between 18 and 30 years old in good health.

This clonotype was found many times. The chain couples TRBV29-1 to TRBJ2-7, with D possibly TRBD2 on 5 matching bases. Germline CDR1 reads SQVTM; CDR2 reads ANQGSEA. The CDR3 covers 16 residues. V was shortened by 4 bases and J by 1 base, with 20 bases between the two germline ends. Written as DNA, the CDR3 is TGCAGCGTTGTGGGTTCGGCAGGAGGTCTTTCCTACGAGCAGTACTTC. It encodes CSVVGSAGGLSYEQYF.

This clonotype was counted between two and nine times. The chain is built from TRBV29-1 and TRBJ2-7; possibly TRBD2 for D (5 bases). The CDR3 covers 14 residues. Germline CDR1 is SQVTM and CDR2 is ANQGSEA. V lost 1 base, J lost 4 bases, and 14 bases lay in between. CDR3 residues: CSVEAVGESYEQYF. The CDR3 region has the DNA TGCAGCGTTGAAGCTGTCGGGGAGTCGTACGAGCAGTACTTC.

This clonotype was picked up many times. This chain joins TRBV6-2 or TRBV6-3 and TRBJ2-7; D perhaps matches TRBD2 (5 bases). Trimming left V 4 bases short and J 3 bases short, with 7 bases between. This CDR3 has 12 residues. Per the germline V gene, CDR1 is MNHEY and CDR2 is SVGEGT. The CDR3 loop reads CASSSGYYEQYF. The DNA of the CDR3 is TGTGCCAGCAGTTCGGGGTACTACGAGCAGTACTTC.

This clonotype has only a few counts. The CDR3 nucleotides read TGTGCCAGCAGCCGAACAGGGGCTCTCGGACCTGGGGAGCTGTTTTTT. Translation: CASSRTGALGPGELFF. V and J are TRBV7-9 and TRBJ2-2; TRBD1 aligns across 7 bases. This CDR3 contains 16 residues. Germline-derived CDR1 and CDR2 are SEHNR and FQNEAQ (reference sequence). The ends lost 5 bases at V and 8 bases at J; junction bases unmatched: 14.

This chain uses TRBV4-1 with TRBJ2-5; no clear D gene. The CDR3 covers 14 residues. V lost 0 bases and J 0 bases, leaving 5 bases between the germline ends. The germline CDR1 and CDR2 sequences are MGHRA and YSYEKL. In DNA, the CDR3 is TGCGCCAGCAGCCAAGAACGTAACCAAGAGACCCAGTACTTC. Translating it yields CASSQERNQETQYF.

This clonotype came up a few times. V and J are TRBV28 and TRBJ2-7; 10 bases map to TRBD1. Germline CDR1 is MDHEN and CDR2 is SYDVKM. CDR3 length: 16 residues. V gave up 6 bases and J gave up 2 bases; unmatched junction bases: 10. The CDR3 here is CASSSIWDRGAYEQYF. Written as DNA, the CDR3 is TGTGCCAGCAGCTCGATCTGGGACAGGGGAGCCTACGAGCAGTACTTC.